The sequence of this TCR beta chain was determined in a study of blood T cell repertoires in COVID-19. On the study more broadly: The samples span acute and convalescent COVID-19 from the United States, Italy and Spain. Nucleic acid was either cDNA or gDNA, and it came from T cells, B-cell-depleted T cells, or PBMCs.

In the study's own analysis: Cell counts per sample came from amplifying reference gene primers. Sequencing used immunoSEQ multiplex PCR; TCRdb keeps in-frame clones, though not all of them. The V and J calls and clone size are taken from that table; D and trimming were inferred from the DNA. The table includes 90,000 to 100,000 clones, 72% detected once. This CDR3 spans 19 amino acids. V was pared by 1 base and J by 5 bases, with 11 bases of the junction left unmatched. Germline-derived CDR1 and CDR2 are MGHRA and YSYEKL. The receptor's source is a woman aged 60-75 years in a cohort sampled during active or convalescent COVID-19. Sequencing input: peripheral blood. The rearrangement links TRBV4-1 to TRBJ2-2; 12 positions agree with TRBD2. CDR3 nucleotides: TGCGCCAGCAGCCAAGTCCCGCCACTAGCGGGGGGAGGTACCGGGGAGCTGTTTTTT. Protein sequence: CASSQVPPLAGGGTGELFF.